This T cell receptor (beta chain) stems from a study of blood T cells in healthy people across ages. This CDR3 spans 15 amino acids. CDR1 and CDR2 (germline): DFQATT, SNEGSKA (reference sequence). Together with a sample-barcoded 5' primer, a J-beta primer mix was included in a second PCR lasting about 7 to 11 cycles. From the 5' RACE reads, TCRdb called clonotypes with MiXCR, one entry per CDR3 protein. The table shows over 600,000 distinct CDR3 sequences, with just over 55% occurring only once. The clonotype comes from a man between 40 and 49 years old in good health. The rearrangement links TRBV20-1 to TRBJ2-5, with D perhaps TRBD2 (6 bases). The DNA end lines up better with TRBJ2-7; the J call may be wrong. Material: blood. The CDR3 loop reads CSARAQPAGGNEQYF. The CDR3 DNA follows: TGCAGTGCTAGAGCTCAACCAGCGGGTGGGAACGAGCAGTACTTC.